The clone carrying this T cell receptor beta chain was detected ten times or more. Its antigen is currently unknown. The sample originates from a study of CD8 T cells in ankylosing spondylitis. Findings of the study overall: Ankylosing spondylitis blood appeared to be characterized by a TCR beta motif of 8 or 9 highly homologous variants. In ankylosing spondylitis patients, matched synovial fluid reportedly showed significant enrichment of disease-linked clones.

Germline V gives CDR1 SGHRS, CDR2 YFSETQ. This CDR3 is 14 amino acids long. V lost 3 bases to trimming and J lost 8 bases, with 15 bases between them. Molecular-barcoded quantitative 5'-RACE produced these TCR beta libraries. TCRdb passed the 5' RACE reads through MiXCR, listing each CDR3 protein once. The table records about 130,000 distinct CDR3 sequences, over 6.5% of them present only once. This receptor was taken from a male donor with ankylosing spondylitis or in good health (not recorded which). The V and J genes are TRBV5-1 and TRBJ2-1; D ambiguous. The sample taken for sequencing was blood, either unsorted or a sorted T cell fraction (not recorded which). CDR3 sequence reads: CASSSQKGTHEQFF. CDR3 bases: TGCGCCAGCAGCTCCCAAAAGGGCACCCATGAGCAGTTCTTC.